A selection of T cell receptor beta chains follows, all from one sample in a study of CD8 T cells in ankylosing spondylitis. TCRdb called the 5' RACE reads again in MiXCR, with one record for every CDR3 protein. The repertoire holds roughly 230,000 distinct CDR3 sequences, with approximately 20% as singletons. Sequenced sample: blood, either unsorted or a sorted T cell fraction (not recorded which). The receptors come from a male donor with ankylosing spondylitis or in good health (not recorded which). Each CDR3 is given with its conserved first and last residue. The D gene is left open where the match is weak. Expanded clones get a size class; other rows say once, few or many, or leave the size out.

j_call | d_call | v_call | clone_size | cdr3_nt | cdr3_aa
TRBJ2-1 | NA | TRBV30 | NA | TGTGCCTGGAGTCATATGGGGCCCGGGAGCCTTAATGAGCAGTTCTTC | CAWSHMGPGSLNEQFF
TRBJ2-7 | NA | TRBV12-3/TRBV12-4 | NA | TGTGCCAGCAGTTTACTTGGCTACGACTACGAGCAGTACTTC | CASSLLGYDYEQYF
TRBJ2-7 | NA | TRBV7-9 | NA | TGTGCCAGCAGGGGAGACTCGGGGGACTGGGACGAGCAGTACTTC | CASRGDSGDWDEQYF
TRBJ1-2 | NA | TRBV4-1 | NA | TGCGCCAGCAGCCCTCCGGGGGCCACCTCTAGCGGCTACACCTTC | CASSPPGATSSGYTF
TRBJ2-5 | TRBD1 | TRBV29-1 | NA | TGCAGCGTTGAAGGGACTCGACAGGGGGCCCAAGAGACCCAGTACTTC | CSVEGTRQGAQETQYF
TRBJ2-1 | NA | TRBV12-3/TRBV12-4 | NA | TGTGCCAGCAGTTTAATTAGGGCCGTCTACAATGAGCAGTTCTTC | CASSLIRAVYNEQFF
TRBJ2-1 | TRBD1 | TRBV27 | NA | TGTGCCAGCAGTTTAGGGACAGGGGGCAGGAATGAGCAGTTCTTC | CASSLGTGGRNEQFF
TRBJ2-1 | NA | TRBV19 | NA | TGTGCCAGTAGCCCCCCCGCGGGAATGAATGAGCAGTTCTTC | CASSPPAGMNEQFF
TRBJ2-7 | TRBD1 | TRBV6-1 | NA | TGTGCCAGCAGCCTCGGGACAGGGGAGACCTACGAGCAGTACTTC | CASSLGTGETYEQYF
TRBJ2-2 | TRBD1 | TRBV5-6 | NA | TGTGCCAGCAGCTATGGGACAGGGGGCCGATTGAACACCGGGGAGCTGTTTTTT | CASSYGTGGRLNTGELFF
TRBJ2-3 | NA | TRBV7-9 | NA | TGTGCCAGCGGGGGGATACCGGGCACAGATACGCAGTATTTT | CASGGIPGTDTQYF
TRBJ2-2 | NA | TRBV29-1 | few | TGCAGCGTCGAGGTGACAGCCCTAGGGACCGGGGAGCTGTTTTTT | CSVEVTALGTGELFF
TRBJ1-2 | NA | TRBV29-1 | few | TGCAGCGTTGAACACAGGGAAGTTAACTATGGCTACACCTTC | CSVEHREVNYGYTF
TRBJ2-1 | TRBD1 | TRBV12-3/TRBV12-4 | NA | TGTGCCAGCAGCCCTCCGGGACAGGGCTACAATGAGCAGTTCTTC | CASSPPGQGYNEQFF
TRBJ2-7 | NA | TRBV18 | few | TGTGCCAGCTCACCAACAAGCGGGACAGGCTTCTACGAGCAGTACTTC | CASSPTSGTGFYEQYF
TRBJ1-4 | NA | TRBV4-3 | few | TGCGCCAGCAGCCAAGATCTAGGCGGGACGCAAGAAAAACTGTTTTTT | CASSQDLGGTQEKLFF
TRBJ2-6 | NA | TRBV5-1 | NA | TGCGCCAGCAGCTTGAGTGGCAGCTCTGGGGCCAACGTCCTGACTTTC | CASSLSGSSGANVLTF
TRBJ2-1 | TRBD2 | TRBV5-1 | NA | TGCGCCAGCAGCTTGGCCGGGGTGACTAGCGGGACCTCCTACAATGAGCAGTTCTTC | CASSLAGVTSGTSYNEQFF
TRBJ2-5 | NA | TRBV20-1 | NA | TGCAGTGCTCCCGGCAGGGGCCAAGAGACCCAGTACTTC | CSAPGRGQETQYF
TRBJ2-7 | NA | TRBV12-3/TRBV12-4 | few | TGTGCCATCGGGGGCGACTCCTACGAGCAGTACTTC | CAIGGDSYEQYF
TRBJ2-2 | TRBD2 | TRBV5-1 | few | TGCGCCAGCAGCTTGGCGCTAGCGGGAGGGCCCCCGAACACCGGGGAGCTGTTTTTT | CASSLALAGGPPNTGELFF